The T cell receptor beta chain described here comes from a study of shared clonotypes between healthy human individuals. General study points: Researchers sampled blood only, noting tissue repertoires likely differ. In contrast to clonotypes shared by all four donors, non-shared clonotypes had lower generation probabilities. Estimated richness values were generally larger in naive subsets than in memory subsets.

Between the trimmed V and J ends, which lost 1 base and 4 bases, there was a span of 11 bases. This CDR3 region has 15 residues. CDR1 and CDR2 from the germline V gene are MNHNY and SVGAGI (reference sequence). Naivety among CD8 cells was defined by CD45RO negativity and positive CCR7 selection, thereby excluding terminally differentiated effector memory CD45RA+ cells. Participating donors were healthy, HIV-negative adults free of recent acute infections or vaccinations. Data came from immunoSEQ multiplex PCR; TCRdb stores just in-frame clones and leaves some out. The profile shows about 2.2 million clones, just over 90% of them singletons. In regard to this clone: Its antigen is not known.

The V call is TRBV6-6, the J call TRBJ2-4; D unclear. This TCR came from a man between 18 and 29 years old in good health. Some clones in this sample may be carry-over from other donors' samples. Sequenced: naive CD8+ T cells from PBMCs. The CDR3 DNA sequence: TGTGCCAGCAGTTACTTGCCCAGAACTAAAAACATTCAGTACTTC. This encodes CASSYLPRTKNIQYF.